The 15 T cell receptor beta chains below all came from one sample that was sequenced in a study of technical replicates of blood from a handful of donors. The data were produced by immunoSEQ multiplex PCR, yet TCRdb's version contains in-frame clones alone and is incomplete. The data show 15,000 to 20,000 clones, about 86% seen once. The sequenced sample consisted of PBMCs. These receptors were collected from a human donor in good health.

The chain combines TRBV2 with TRBJ2-3, with TRBD1 matching over 10 bases. Trimming at V came to 6 bases and at J to 4 bases, leaving 7 bases not matched to a gene. Per the germline V gene, CDR1 is SNHLY and CDR2 is FYNNEI. The CDR3 extends over 15 amino acids. This CDR3 reads CASSPGTGDPDTQYF. CDR3 DNA sequence: TGTGCCAGCAGCCCCGGGACAGGGGATCCAGATACGCAGTATTTT.

This clone was observed a few times. The V and J genes are TRBV11-2 and TRBJ2-5, with D perhaps matching TRBD2 (5 bases). Germline CDR1 SGHAT, CDR2 FQNNGV. Trimming removed 8 bases at V and 5 bases at J, with 12 bases between. CDR3 size: 12 residues. The CDR3 spells CASEARGETQYF. The CDR3 DNA sequence: TGTGCCAGCGAAGCCCGAGGGGAGACCCAGTACTTC.

The chain couples TRBV18 to TRBJ1-1; 10 nucleotides match TRBD1. With V trimmed by 3 bases and J by 1 base, 2 bases remained unmatched. The CDR3 contains 15 residues. The germline CDR1 and CDR2 sequences are KGHSH and LQKENI. CDR3 sequence (DNA): TGTGCCAGCTCACCGGGGACAGGGGCGAACACTGAAGCTTTCTTT. Amino acids: CASSPGTGANTEAFF.

V usage is TRBV10-1 and J usage is TRBJ2-7; TRBD1 is a possible D gene (5 bases). The germline gives CDR1 WNHNN, CDR2 SYGVQD (reference sequence). Deletions cut 3 bases from V and 1 base from J, with 10 bases between. The CDR3 covers 14 residues. The CDR3 DNA follows: TGCGCCAGCAGTGACCACAGGAGTTCCTACGAGCAGTACTTC. Translating it yields CASSDHRSSYEQYF.

Here the CDR3 DNA reads TGTGCCAGCGAACTAGCGGCGAACACCGGGGAGCTGTTTTTT. Protein sequence: CASELAANTGELFF. The rearrangement uses TRBV27 and TRBJ2-2; 8 positions agree with TRBD2. J lost 0 bases, V lost 8 bases, and 2 bases had no gene match. CDR1 and CDR2 from the germline V gene are MNHEY and SMNVEV (reference sequence). The CDR3 has 14 residues.

The chain recombines TRBV19 with TRBJ1-2; D call uncertain. Trimming shortened V by 3 bases and J by 8 bases, and 13 bases separated the two germline ends. The CDR3 length is 13 residues. Germline values: CDR1 LNHDA, CDR2 SQIVND (reference sequence). As DNA, the CDR3 is TGTGCCAGTAGTATTGAGGGTCAATGGGGCTACACCTTC. This encodes CASSIEGQWGYTF.

This chain joins TRBV2 and TRBJ2-7, with 7 bases matching TRBD1. This CDR3 spans 14 amino acids. Germline CDR1 and CDR2: SNHLY and FYNNEI. The V gene end was trimmed by 4 bases and the J gene end by 4 bases; junction bases not matched to a gene: 7. In nucleotides, the CDR3 is TGTGCCAGCAGTGCGGCAGGGGGTTGGTACGAGCAGTACTTC. Its translation is CASSAAGGWYEQYF.

The V gene is TRBV2, the J gene TRBJ2-7; D perhaps matches TRBD1 (6 bases). The CDR3 consists of 15 residues. Trimming took 4 bases from V and 0 from J, leaving 13 bases between them. Germline values: CDR1 SNHLY, CDR2 FYNNEI. This CDR3 reads CASSGGQGSSYEQYF. The CDR3 DNA reads as TGTGCCAGCAGTGGCGGGCAGGGGTCCTCCTACGAGCAGTACTTC.

The chain combines TRBV4-2 with TRBJ1-6; TRBD1 matches at 8 bases. The CDR3 has 15 residues. V shed 0 bases, J shed 9 bases, and the junction held 4 bases outside the gene matches. The germline V gene has CDR1 LGHNA and CDR2 YNFKEQ. CDR3 in amino acids: CASSQDGTGSSPLHF. The CDR3 nucleotides read TGTGCCAGCAGCCAAGATGGGACAGGCTCTTCACCCCTCCACTTT.

The rearrangement links TRBV6-1 to TRBJ2-7, with 8 bases fitting TRBD1. Trimming cost V 5 bases and J 7 bases; bases outside gene matches: 7. Looked up from germline, CDR1 is MNHNS and CDR2 is SASEGT. There are 13 residues in the CDR3. CDR3 sequence: CASSFRTGSEQYF. CDR3 coding DNA: TGTGCCAGCAGTTTTCGGACAGGGTCTGAGCAGTACTTC.

The chain links TRBV19 to TRBJ2-6, with 8 bases fitting TRBD1. The length of the CDR3 is 16 residues. V trimming: 7 bases; J trimming: 2 bases; junction bases outside the gene matches: 7. CDR1 is LNHDA and CDR2 is SQIVND in the germline V gene (reference sequence). The CDR3 loop reads CASTHRTGTGANVLTF. The CDR3 coding sequence is TGTGCCAGTACCCACCGGACAGGGACTGGGGCCAACGTCCTGACTTTC.

This clone occurred once. The rearrangement joins TRBV19 to TRBJ1-2, with TRBD1 identical over 7 bases. The CDR3 runs to 14 residues. Looked up from germline, CDR1 is LNHDA and CDR2 is SQIVND (reference sequence). J gave up 5 bases and V 3 bases, and 6 bases lay outside the gene matches. The CDR3 DNA reads TGTGCCAGTAGTATCGACAGGGTGGCGTATGGCTACACCTTC. Amino acids: CASSIDRVAYGYTF.

The chain joins TRBV10-3 to TRBJ1-2, with 9 bases lining up with TRBD1. The J segment lost 4 bases and the V segment lost 2 bases, leaving 8 bases of the junction unmatched. The CDR3 runs 16 residues. Germline loops: CDR1 ENHRY, CDR2 SYGVKD. The DNA for the CDR3 is TGTGCCATCAGTGAGGGTGACAGGGGGGGTTTCTATGGCTACACCTTC. This sequence encodes CAISEGDRGGFYGYTF.

The chain joins TRBV19 to TRBJ2-7; TRBD2 matches 12 bases. The germline gives CDR1 LNHDA, CDR2 SQIVND (reference sequence). The CDR3 covers 15 residues. The trim removed 5 bases at V and 3 bases at J, leaving 5 bases unmatched. CDR3 sequence (DNA): TGTGCCAGTAGTCCCAGGACTAGCGGGATCTACGAGCAGTACTTC. It encodes CASSPRTSGIYEQYF.

This chain connects TRBV28 to TRBJ2-1; 9 bases are a match to TRBD1. This CDR3 has 20 amino acids. Losses at the gene ends were 5 bases for V and 0 bases for J; bases not matched to a gene: 17. Germline V gene lookup returns CDR1 MDHEN and CDR2 SYDVKM. The CDR3 sequence: CASSEDPWDRDPSSYNEQFF. In DNA, the CDR3 is TGTGCCAGCAGTGAGGACCCCTGGGACAGGGATCCGAGCTCCTACAATGAGCAGTTCTTC.